The entry that follows covers one TCR beta chain sequence. Its specificity is not known. The germline V gene encodes CDR1 SGHKS and CDR2 YYEKEE (reference sequence). The CDR3 is 15 residues long. V was pared by 5 bases and J by 0 bases, with 6 bases of the junction left unmatched. This sample is drawn from a study of regulatory T cells in long-lasting Graves disease. General study results and limits: Persistent Graves' patients had lower TCR diversity than newly diagnosed ones. Persistent patients shared more public clonotypes (under 3,000) than newly diagnosed patients (roughly 960).

Combining iRepertoire HTBI primers with Arm-PCR of CDR3 regions, the authors built TCR beta libraries. TCRdb analysed the multiplex PCR reads with MiXCR anew, one entry per CDR3 protein. Here the sample spans 350,000 to 450,000 distinct CDR3 sequences, approximately 12% being singletons. Time point in this sample: newly diagnosed GD, antithyroid drugs for less than 3 months. Following extraction of RNA from PBMCs, that RNA was used to make the TCR library. The guidelines of the American Thyroid Association were the basis for diagnosing Graves' disease. A volume of around 8.7 milliliters of peripheral blood was collected in EDTA tubes. This sample was shared with a second study, whose subject was T cells in Graves' hyperthyroidism and ophthalmopathy.

The rearrangement uses TRBV5-5 and TRBJ2-7; 9 positions agree with TRBD2. The receptor was derived from a woman aged 18-29 years with Graves disease. Source: peripheral blood mononuclear cells (PBMCs), taken at new diagnosis, from a patient treated with antithyroid drugs. The CDR3 DNA sequence: TGTGCCAGCAGACGACTAGCGGAGAGCTCCTACGAGCAGTACTTC. Translation: CASRRLAESSYEQYF. The whole variable domain, filled in from reference TRBV5-5 and TRBJ2-7, reads DAGVTQSPTHLIKTRGQQVTLRCSPISGHKSVSWYQQVLGQGPQFIFQYYEKEERGRGNFPDRFSARQFPNYSSELNVNALLLGDSALYLCASRRLAESSYEQYFGPGTRLTVT.